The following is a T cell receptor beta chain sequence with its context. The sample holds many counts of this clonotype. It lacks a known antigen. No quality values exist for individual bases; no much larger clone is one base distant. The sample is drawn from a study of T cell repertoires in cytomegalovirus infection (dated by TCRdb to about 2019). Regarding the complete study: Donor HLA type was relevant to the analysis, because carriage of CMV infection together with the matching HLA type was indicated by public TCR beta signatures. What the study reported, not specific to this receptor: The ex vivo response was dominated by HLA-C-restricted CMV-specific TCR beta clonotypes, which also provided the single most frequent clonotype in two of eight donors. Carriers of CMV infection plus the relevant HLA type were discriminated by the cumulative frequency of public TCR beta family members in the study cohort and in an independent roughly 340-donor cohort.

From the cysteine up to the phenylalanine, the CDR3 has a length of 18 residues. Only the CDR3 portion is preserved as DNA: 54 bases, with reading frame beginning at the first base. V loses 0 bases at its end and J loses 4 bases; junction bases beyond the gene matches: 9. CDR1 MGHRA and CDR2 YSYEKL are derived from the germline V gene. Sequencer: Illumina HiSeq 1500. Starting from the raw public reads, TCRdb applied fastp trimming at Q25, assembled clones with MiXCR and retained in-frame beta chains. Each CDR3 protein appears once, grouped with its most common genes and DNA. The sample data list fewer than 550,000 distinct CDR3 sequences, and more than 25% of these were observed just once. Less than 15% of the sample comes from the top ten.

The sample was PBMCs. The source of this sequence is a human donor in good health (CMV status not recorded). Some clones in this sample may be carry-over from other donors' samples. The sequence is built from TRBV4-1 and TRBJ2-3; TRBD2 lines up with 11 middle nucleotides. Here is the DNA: TGCGCCAGCAGCCAAGATGGTAGCGGGAGGGCCCGGGCAGATACGCAGTATTTT. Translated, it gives CASSQDGSGRARADTQYF.